This T cell receptor (beta chain) was captured by sequencing in a study of OX40 agonist ivuxolimab in advanced cancers. About the research overall: Partial responses occurred in three patients (one hepatocellular carcinoma, two cutaneous melanoma).

Blood samples were obtained at baseline, cycle 4 day 1, and cycle 7 day 1. CDR1 is MNHEY and CDR2 is SVGAGI in the germline V gene. V was trimmed by 2 bases and J by 2 bases, leaving 10 bases between them. The CDR3 spans 14 residues. TCRdb's copy holds only in-frame clones and misses some; the assay was immunoSEQ multiplex PCR. This sample yields tens of thousands of clones, of which approximately 81% are seen a single time; 5% belongs to the top ten. The TCR originated in an adult with an advanced solid tumor such as melanoma, head and neck, liver or kidney cancer. The rearrangement uses TRBV6-5 and TRBJ2-7; D is unclear. This specimen was CD4+ or CD8+ T cells sorted from blood, taken in a trial of the OX40 agonist ivuxolimab. CDR3 in DNA: TGTGCCAGCAGTTACGGGCCCCACCCCTACGAGCAGTACTTC. Translation gives CASSYGPHPYEQYF.